This T cell receptor (beta chain) was sequenced in a study of beta chain features in type 1 diabetes. This clone was recorded a few times. Its antigen is undetermined. V was trimmed by 0 bases and J by 4 bases, leaving 5 bases between them. Germline V gives CDR1 SGHDT, CDR2 YYEEEE. CDR3 length: 13 residues. Regarding the study as a whole: Moderate but significant shortening of TCRB CDR3s was recorded in all four CD4+ subsets from Type 1 diabetes patients. Patients with type 1 diabetes carried fewer insertions and had more deletions at their VDJ junctions.

Sequenced material consisted of expressed TCRB transcripts (all of the isolated RNA was reverse transcribed). The assay was immunoSEQ multiplex PCR, and TCRdb's table has in-frame clones only and misses some. The table has over 700,000 clones, about 17% seen once; the top ten hold 0.023%. The rearrangement links TRBV5-6 to TRBJ2-1; D is ambiguous. This TCR derives from a woman younger than 35 in good health. Material for sequencing was naive CD4+ T cells from blood. The CDR3 loop is CASSLAFYNEQFF. The CDR3, as DNA: TGTGCCAGCAGCTTGGCCTTTTACAATGAGCAGTTCTTC.